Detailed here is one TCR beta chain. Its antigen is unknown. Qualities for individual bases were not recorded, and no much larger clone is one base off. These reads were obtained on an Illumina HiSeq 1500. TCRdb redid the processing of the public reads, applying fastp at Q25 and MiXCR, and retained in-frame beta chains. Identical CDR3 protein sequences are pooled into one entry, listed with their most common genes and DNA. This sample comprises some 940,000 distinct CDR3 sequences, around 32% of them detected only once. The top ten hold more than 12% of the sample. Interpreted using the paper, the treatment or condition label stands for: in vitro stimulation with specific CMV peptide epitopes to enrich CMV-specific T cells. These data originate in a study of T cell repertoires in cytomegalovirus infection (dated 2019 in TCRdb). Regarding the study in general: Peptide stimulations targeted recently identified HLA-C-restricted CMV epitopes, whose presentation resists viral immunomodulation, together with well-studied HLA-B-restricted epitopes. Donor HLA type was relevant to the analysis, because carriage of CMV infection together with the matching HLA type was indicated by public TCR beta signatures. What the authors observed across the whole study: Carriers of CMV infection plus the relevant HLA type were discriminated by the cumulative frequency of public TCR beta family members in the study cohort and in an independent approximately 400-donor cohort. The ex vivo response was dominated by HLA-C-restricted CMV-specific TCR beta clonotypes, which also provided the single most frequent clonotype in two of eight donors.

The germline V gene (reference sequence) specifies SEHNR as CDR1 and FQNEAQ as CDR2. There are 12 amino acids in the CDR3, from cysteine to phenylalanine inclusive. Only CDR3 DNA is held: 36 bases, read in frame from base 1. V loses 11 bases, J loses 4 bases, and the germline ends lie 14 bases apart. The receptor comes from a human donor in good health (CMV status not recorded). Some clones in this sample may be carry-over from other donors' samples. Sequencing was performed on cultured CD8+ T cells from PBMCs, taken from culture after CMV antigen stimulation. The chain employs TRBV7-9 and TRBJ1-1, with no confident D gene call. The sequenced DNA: TGTGCCGGTAGCTCCAAGGTCACTGAAGCTTTCTTT. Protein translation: CAGSSKVTEAFF.